These 8 T cell receptor beta chains came from one sample sequenced in a study of early T cells in non-severe SARS-CoV-2 infection (dated by TCRdb to the early 2020s). The library was built by means of 5' RACE. TCRdb records NextSeq 500 as the sequencer. The public sequencing data were trimmed at Q25 with fastp and processed into clonotypes with MiXCR by TCRdb, which kept only in-frame beta chains. Under each unique CDR3 protein, matching rows form one entry showing the most common genes and DNA. The table for this sample lists roughly 41,000 distinct CDR3 sequences; 5.8% of them were counted only once. The ten top clones hold more than 25% of the sample. What was sequenced was whole blood. These receptors all come from an adult who was a healthcare worker with PCR-confirmed SARS-CoV-2 infection or an uninfected control (not recorded which).

This clonotype was observed a handful of times. This chain joins TRBV12-3 or TRBV12-4 and TRBJ2-5; TRBD1 matches at 7 bases. The CDR3 has 14 amino acids. V trimming: 5 bases; J trimming: 1 base; junction bases outside the gene matches: 4. CDR3 in amino acids: CASSRGQSQETQYF. The DNA of the CDR3 is TGTGCCAGCAGTCGGGGACAGTCCCAAGAGACCCAGTACTTC.

This clonotype appeared many times. V gene TRBV5-4 combines with J gene TRBJ1-1, with 9 bases aligning to TRBD1. Germline values: CDR1 SGHNT, CDR2 YYREEE (reference sequence). The trim removed 5 bases at V and 3 bases at J, leaving 5 bases unmatched. This CDR3 has 14 residues. The CDR3 is CASRPTGGHTEAFF. CDR3 nucleotides: TGTGCCAGCAGGCCGACAGGGGGTCACACTGAAGCTTTCTTT. Using reference TRBV5-4 and TRBJ1-1 for the parts outside the CDR3, the full variable domain is ETGVTQSPTHLIKTRGQQVTLRCSSQSGHNTVSWYQQALGQGPQFIFQYYREEENGRGNFPPRFSGLQFPNYSSELNVNALELDDSALYLCASRPTGGHTEAFFGQGTRLTVV.

This clonotype was detected a few times. The chain is built from TRBV11-2 and TRBJ2-2, with no clear D. The V gene's germline CDR1 is SGHAT and CDR2 FQNNGV. The CDR3 totals 13 residues. V was clipped by 1 base and J by 4 bases, with 4 bases between them. The CDR3, as DNA: TGTGCCAGCAGCTTAGTCGTCACCGGGGAGCTGTTTTTT. Amino acids: CASSLVVTGELFF.

The chain carries TRBV11-1 and TRBJ1-1; D not certain. Looked up from germline, CDR1 is SGHAT and CDR2 is FQDESV (reference sequence). The CDR3 length is 13 residues. Trimming cost V 6 bases and J 4 bases, with 12 bases left between them. CDR3 bases: TGTGCCAGCAGTCGAGAGACTATCACTGAAGCTTTCTTT. It yields the protein CASSRETITEAFF.

The table lists this clonotype with a few counts. The rearrangement joins TRBV19 to TRBJ1-1; a weak D match, TRBD1 (6 bases). The germline V gene encodes CDR1 LNHDA and CDR2 SQIVND (reference sequence). CDR3 length equals 13 residues. Deletions cut 10 bases from V and 3 bases from J, with 15 bases between. CDR3 nucleotides: TGTGCCACCTCCATGGACAGAGACACTGAAGCTTTCTTT. It translates to CATSMDRDTEAFF.

V gene TRBV7-9 combines with J gene TRBJ2-7; 7 nucleotides align to TRBD2. V shed 5 bases, J shed 6 bases, and the junction held 7 bases outside the gene matches. Germline CDR1 is SEHNR and CDR2 is FQNEAQ (reference sequence). The CDR3 runs 13 residues. CDR3 loop: CASSPLPGGEQYF. In DNA, the CDR3 is TGTGCCAGCAGCCCCCTGCCGGGGGGCGAGCAGTACTTC.

This clonotype was detected a few times. This sequence joins TRBV5-5 and TRBJ2-7; D is perhaps TRBD1 or TRBD2 (5 bases each). Germline V gene lookup returns CDR1 SGHKS and CDR2 YYEKEE (reference sequence). V was trimmed by 1 base and J by 2 bases, leaving 16 bases between them. The CDR3 runs 16 residues. The CDR3 bases are TGTGCCAGCAGCTTGATGGTTGGGACGGATGCCTACGAGCAGTACTTC. This codes for CASSLMVGTDAYEQYF.

The rearrangement links TRBV7-2 to TRBJ2-3; D perhaps matches TRBD2 (5 bases). Per germline, CDR1 SGHTA and CDR2 FQGNSA. The CDR3 length is 14 residues. Trimming took 4 bases from V and 5 from J, leaving 13 bases between them. The CDR3 nucleotides read TGTGCCAGCAGCTCCTTCCGGGCGGGAGATACGCAGTATTTT. Translated, it gives CASSSFRAGDTQYF.